This section outlines one T cell receptor beta chain sequence together with its context. No antigen is known for it. Primers included in the PCR were 60 Vbeta and 13 Jbeta primers. Only in-frame clones appear in the TCRdb table, and some are missing; sequencing was by immunoSEQ multiplex PCR. Among around 160,000 clones, approximately 83% were seen once, and the ten largest hold roughly 10%. This entry belongs to a study of cytomegalovirus exposure and HLA in healthy donors. Looking at the study overall: Researchers found that 81% of almost 400 genotyped donors fell within the Caucasian-associated ancestry cluster. Study-level points and caveats: Certain sequence variants were highly shared and formed a cluster, and this cluster was likely a sequencing artifact. With DRB1 most and HLA-C fewest, TCR association rates differed between HLA loci in a later analysis. Follow-up analysis seemed to connect common viral pathogens with several of the most significant clusters identified.

CDR3 length equals 13 residues. Germline lookup yields CDR1 SGHNT and CDR2 YYREEE (reference sequence). The sample was PBMCs. The chain links TRBV5-4 to TRBJ2-5; D possibly corresponds to TRBD1 (6 bases). The assigned J gene may be wrong: the sequence end matches TRBJ2-7 better. This TCR was sampled from a man aged 18 to 30 in good health and CMV-seropositive. CDR3 residues: CASWDTITYEQYF. CDR3 DNA sequence: TGTGCCTCTTGGGACACGATAACCTACGAGCAGTACTTC.